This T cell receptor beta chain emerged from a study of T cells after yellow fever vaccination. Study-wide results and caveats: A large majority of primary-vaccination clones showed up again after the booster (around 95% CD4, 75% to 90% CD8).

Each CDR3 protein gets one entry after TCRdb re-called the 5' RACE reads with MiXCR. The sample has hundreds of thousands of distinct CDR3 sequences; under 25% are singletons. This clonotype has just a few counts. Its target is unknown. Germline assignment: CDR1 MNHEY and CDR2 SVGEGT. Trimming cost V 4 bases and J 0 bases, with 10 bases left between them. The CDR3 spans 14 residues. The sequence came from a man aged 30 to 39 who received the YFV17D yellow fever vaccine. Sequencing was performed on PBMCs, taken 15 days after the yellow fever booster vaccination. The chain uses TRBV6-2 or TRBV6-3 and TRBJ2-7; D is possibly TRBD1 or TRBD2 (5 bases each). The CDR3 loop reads CASSFMRGSYEQYF. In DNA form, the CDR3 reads TGTGCCAGCAGTTTCATGAGGGGCTCCTACGAGCAGTACTTC.